This T cell receptor (beta chain) was documented in a study of blood T cell repertoires in COVID-19. Study in general: The United States, Italy and Spain were the sources of the acute and convalescent COVID-19 samples. From T cells, B-cell-depleted T cells, or PBMCs came the material, which was cDNA or gDNA.

In the study's own analysis: Scientists estimated how many nucleated cells there were by amplifying reference gene primers. The protocol was immunoSEQ multiplex PCR, while the TCRdb copy is restricted to in-frame clones and leaves out a portion. V and J calls and clone size are copied from that table; D and trimming were computed from the DNA. The data contain roughly 54,000 clones, around 88% of them singletons. The CDR3 totals 15 residues. Germline CDR1 SQVTM, CDR2 ANQGSEA. Trimming took off 6 bases at V and 2 bases at J, with 18 bases between the two ends. The chain couples TRBV29-1 to TRBJ2-3; TRBD2 might be the D (5 bases). Sequencing was carried out using peripheral blood. The sequence was collected from a woman aged 60 to 75 with acute or convalescent COVID-19. DNA for the CDR3: TGCAGCGTCCTCCTCGGTCGAGGGAACACAGATACGCAGTATTTT. It codes for CSVLLGRGNTDTQYF.